The text below deals with one TCR beta chain. Its antigen remains unknown. The data were taken from a study of T cell responses to AZD1222 COVID-19 vaccine. Sequencing was performed with immunoSEQ multiplex PCR; in TCRdb, only in-frame clones are kept and a portion is missing. The sample shows 73,000 or so clones, 75% to 85% of them seen only once. General observations from the study: A mostly white British donor set with more females was recruited, and clonal diversity was possibly underestimated. Vaccine-associated CD4 TCRs ranged over spike, dominating at 160-218 and 743-854.

There are 17 residues in the CDR3. The germline CDR1 and CDR2 sequences are KGHSH and LQKENI. V was pared by 3 bases and J by 7 bases, with 11 bases of the junction left unmatched. This chain joins TRBV18 and TRBJ2-7; 14 bases map to TRBD2. Sequencing used peripheral blood, obtained on day 0 of AZD1222 vaccination. The TCR originated in an adult in good health. CDR3 bases: TGTGCCAGCTCACCTGGACTAGCGGGGGGCTCGAGGCGGGAGCAGTACTTC. It encodes CASSPGLAGGSRREQYF.